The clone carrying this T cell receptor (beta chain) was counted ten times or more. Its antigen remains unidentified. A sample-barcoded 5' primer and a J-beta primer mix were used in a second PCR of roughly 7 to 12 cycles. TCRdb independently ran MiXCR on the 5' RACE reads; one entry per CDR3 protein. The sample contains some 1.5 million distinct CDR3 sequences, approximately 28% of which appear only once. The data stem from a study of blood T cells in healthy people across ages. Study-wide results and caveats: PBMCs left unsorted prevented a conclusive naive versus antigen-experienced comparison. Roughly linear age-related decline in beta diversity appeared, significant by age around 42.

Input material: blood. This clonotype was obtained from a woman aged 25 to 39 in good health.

The CDR3 protein is CSVPGTGVYEQYF. CDR3 in DNA: TGCAGCGTTCCTGGGACAGGGGTCTACGAGCAGTACTTC. The rearrangement uses TRBV29-1 and TRBJ2-7, with 10 nucleotides matching TRBD1. This CDR3 has 13 residues. V lost 5 bases and J lost 3; bases outside the gene matches: 4. The germline CDR1 and CDR2 sequences are SQVTM and ANQGSEA.